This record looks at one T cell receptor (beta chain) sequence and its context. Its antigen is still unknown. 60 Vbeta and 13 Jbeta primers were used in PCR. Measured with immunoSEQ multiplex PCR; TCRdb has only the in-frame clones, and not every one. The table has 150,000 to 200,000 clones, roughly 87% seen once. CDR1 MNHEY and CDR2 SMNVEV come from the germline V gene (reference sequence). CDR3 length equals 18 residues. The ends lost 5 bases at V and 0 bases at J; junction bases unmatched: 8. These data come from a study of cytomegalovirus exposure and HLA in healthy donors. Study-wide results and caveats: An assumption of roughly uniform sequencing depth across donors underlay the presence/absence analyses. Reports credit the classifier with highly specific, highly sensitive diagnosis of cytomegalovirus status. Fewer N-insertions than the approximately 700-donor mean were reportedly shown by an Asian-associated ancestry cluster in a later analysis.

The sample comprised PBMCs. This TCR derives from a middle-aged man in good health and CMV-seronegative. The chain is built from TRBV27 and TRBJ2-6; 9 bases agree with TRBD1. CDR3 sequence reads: CASSLRTGVTSGANVLTF. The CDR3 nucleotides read TGTGCCAGCAGTCTTAGGACAGGGGTTACCTCTGGGGCCAACGTCCTGACTTTC.